This T cell receptor beta chain originates from a study of tumor and adjacent non-tumor tissue in lung cancer (dated by TCRdb to 2016 to 2019). For the study in its entirety: By cancer type, the cohort comprised eleven to twelve adenocarcinoma patients, a couple of squamous cell carcinoma patients and 1 small cell lung cancer patient. The roughly 15 patients were aged about 30 to 76 years, included about 10 men and 5 women, and had TNM stage I to III disease. A total of about 130 million productive TCRbeta reads were generated by sequencing, corresponding to an average of approximately 4.5 million reads per sample. Using bulk TCRbeta repertoires from roughly 14 lung cancer patients, the study set lung tumor tissue side by side with matched distant non-tumor lung tissue. More than 25 paired specimens, one tumor and one normal lung sample per patient, were profiled by TCRbeta CDR3 sequencing. On the study overall, not on this receptor specifically: Younger patients had significantly higher TCR diversity, and higher tumor TCR diversity was associated with shorter overall and disease-free survival. The sequencing platform is not named in the methods, and unique molecular identifiers are not mentioned. Only roughly 14 patients were in the cohort, and the authors stated that larger samples and more detailed clinical data are needed. Significantly higher TCR diversity (inverse Simpson) was observed in tumor tissue than in normal lung tissue (about 410 vs 180, P = 0.0075, Mann-Whitney U test). A significantly larger cumulative share of the repertoire was made up by the top 100 clones in normal lung than in tumor tissue. Because peripheral blood was not sequenced, blood TCRbeta repertoires in the lung cancer patients of the study were not examined.

The library was made by multiplex PCR. The data were produced on an Illumina HiSeq 2500. Following protocols modified from ARM-PCR, the researchers constructed TCRbeta libraries through three rounds of nested PCR with primers (Table S4). Before sequencing, PCR products in the 200-500 bp range were cut out of the gel and cleaned up using the QIAquick gel extraction kit. In the original analysis: Reads were cleaned using Trimmomatic, were merged into complete CDR3 sequences using FLASH, and were assigned to V(D)J germline segments using MiTCR. VDJtools was used to compute clonal diversity as the inverse Simpson's index. A read counted as productive if the sequence was in-frame and lacked a premature stop codon. The public reads were quality trimmed at Q25 with fastp and then assembled into clones with MiXCR by TCRdb, keeping productive beta chains. Rows with a matching CDR3 protein are joined into one entry that keeps the most common DNA and genes. TCRdb, not the authors, supplied the V and J calls. The sample table records fewer than 85,000 distinct CDR3 sequences; around 77% of these occur just once. The ten largest clones represent less than 15% of the sample.

RNA was isolated from bulk, unsorted tissue, and RNA quality was assessed with a NanoDrop ND-1000 and an Agilent 2100. Newly diagnosed lung cancer patients without prior chemotherapy who had been admitted for thoracic surgery in China between August and November 2014 were enrolled as donors. Patients who had received previous radiotherapy or chemotherapy, or who had another concurrent cancer, were excluded from the study. Pieces of surgical tissue measuring roughly 1-2 cm3 were kept in RNAlater solution and stored at -80 degrees C until use. Comments on this clonotype: What antigen it recognizes has not been identified. A read error is likely, as this CDR3 ends without the conserved phenylalanine or tryptophan.

The CDR3 length is 15 residues, termini included. Solely the CDR3 DNA is kept, with 45 bases framed from the first base. The germline V gene (reference sequence) supplies CDR1 LNHDA and CDR2 SQIVND. The clonotype comes from a woman between 45 and 65 years old with non-small cell lung cancer. The specimen was lung tumor tissue. The rearranged chain carries TRBV19 and TRBJ1-5; the D segment cannot be called with confidence. The CDR3 sequence is CTSSIVDMTNQPQHS. The nucleotide sequence is TGTACCAGTAGTATAGTAGACATGACGAATCAGCCCCAGCATTCT.